The 7 T cell receptor beta chains given below trace back to one sample, sequenced in a study of Graves' ophthalmopathy and Graves' hyperthyroidism. RNA transcripts provided the template for amplifying TCR beta CDR3 regions. HTBI primers primed a first-round RT-PCR, and a second-round multiplex PCR followed. TCRdb itself ran the multiplex PCR reads through MiXCR, one entry per CDR3 protein. The profile covers more than 150,000 distinct CDR3 sequences, with roughly two fifths appearing a single time and approximately 6.3% taken by the ten largest. The source material was peripheral blood. The receptors stem from a woman in her thirties or forties with Graves' ophthalmopathy.

Ten or more counts support this clonotype. The chain uses TRBV20-1 and TRBJ1-2; D is ambiguous. This CDR3 is built from 11 residues. CDR1 is DFQATT and CDR2 is SNEGSKA in the germline V gene (reference sequence). V was trimmed by 5 bases and J by 2 bases, leaving 6 bases between them. The CDR3 here is CSALGNYGYTF. The CDR3 region has the DNA TGCAGTGCTCTAGGGAACTATGGCTACACCTTC.

This clonotype was detected only a few times. The chain links TRBV28 to TRBJ1-2, with D possibly matching TRBD1 (5 bases). The V gene's germline CDR1 is MDHEN and CDR2 SYDVKM. Trimming removed 5 bases from V and 7 bases from J, with 11 bases in between. The CDR3 has 12 residues. DNA for the CDR3: TGTGCCAGCAGTCCAGGGATTAGTGGCTACACCTTC. Translating gives CASSPGISGYTF.

This clonotype was counted at least ten times. This chain links TRBV24-1 with TRBJ2-7; D gene uncertain. The V and J ends lost 5 bases and 4 bases respectively, with 17 bases between them. Germline V gene data show CDR1 as KGHDR and CDR2 as SFDVKD. The CDR3 totals 15 residues. CDR3 nucleotides: TGTGCCACCAGTGGTTCGGGTACCGCCCCATACGAGCAGTACTTC. It is translated as CATSGSGTAPYEQYF.

V and J are TRBV6-2 or TRBV6-3 and TRBJ1-1; the D is unclear. Trimming stripped 6 bases from V and 6 bases from J, with 17 bases between. The germline V gene has CDR1 MNHEY and CDR2 SVGEGT. This CDR3 has 14 residues. CDR3: CASRTRNESPEAFF. The DNA for the CDR3 is TGTGCCAGCAGAACCCGAAACGAGTCTCCTGAAGCTTTCTTT.

This clonotype was counted ten times or more. The chain uses TRBV7-2 and TRBJ1-1; D is unclear. Trimming shortened V by 3 bases and J by 0 bases, and 8 bases separated the two germline ends. This CDR3 spans 14 amino acids. The germline V gene encodes CDR1 SGHTA and CDR2 FQGNSA. Written as DNA, the CDR3 is TGTGCCAGCAGCTTTGAGGCGTTGAACACTGAAGCTTTCTTT. Its translation: CASSFEALNTEAFF.

This clonotype was seen repeatedly, ten times or more. This chain connects TRBV5-6 to TRBJ2-4; D is undetermined. The CDR3 is 12 residues long. Germline assignment: CDR1 SGHDT and CDR2 YYEEEE. V gave up 4 bases and J gave up 6 bases, with 8 bases separating them. DNA of the CDR3: TGTGCCAGCAGCACACACTCAAACATTCAGTACTTC. Protein sequence: CASSTHSNIQYF.

This clonotype appeared many times. The DNA of the CDR3 is TGCGCCAGCAGCTTGACCCAAACCGGGACAGGGTCTCCTGGAAACACCATATATTTT. Its protein product is CASSLTQTGTGSPGNTIYF. The chain links TRBV5-1 to TRBJ1-3; 9 bases line up with TRBD1. Germline lookup yields CDR1 SGHRS and CDR2 YFSETQ. Losses at the gene ends were 1 base for V and 2 bases for J; bases not matched to a gene: 13. The CDR3 has 19 residues. Complete variable domain (other parts from reference TRBV5-1 and TRBJ1-3): KAGVTQTPRYLIKTRGQQVTLSCSPISGHRSVSWYQQTPGQGLQFLFEYFSETQRNKGNFPGRFSGRQFSNSRSEMNVSTLELGDSALYLCASSLTQTGTGSPGNTIYFGEGSWLTVV.